This passage covers 26 T cell receptor beta chains from one sample sequenced in a study of early T cells in non-severe SARS-CoV-2 infection. TCRdb ran MiXCR on the 5' RACE reads and lists one entry per CDR3 protein. This table holds 95,000 to 120,000 distinct CDR3 sequences, 9.5% to 13% found once. Sample: whole blood. These receptors all come from an adult who was a healthcare worker with PCR-confirmed SARS-CoV-2 infection or an uninfected control (not recorded which).

This chain uses TRBV2 with TRBJ1-1; maybe TRBD1 (5 bases). CDR1 is SNHLY, CDR2 FYNNEI, per germline. The CDR3 covers 16 residues. V was pared by 1 base and J by 1 base, with 13 bases between. CDR3 protein: CASSEGGPGRNTEAFF. The CDR3 DNA reads as TGTGCCAGCAGTGAAGGGGGCCCAGGGAGGAACACTGAAGCTTTCTTT.

The chain uses TRBV5-1 and TRBJ2-5; D is perhaps TRBD1 or TRBD2 (6 bases each). Trimming took off 8 bases at V and 2 bases at J, with 13 bases between the two ends. Germline V gives CDR1 SGHRS, CDR2 YFSETQ. The CDR3 sequence is 13 residues long. In DNA, the CDR3 is TGCGCCAGTGGAGGGGGAGTTCAAGAGACCCAGTACTTC. It translates to CASGGGVQETQYF. Together with reference TRBV5-1 and TRBJ2-5, the CDR3 gives the full variable domain: KAGVTQTPRYLIKTRGQQVTLSCSPISGHRSVSWYQQTPGQGLQFLFEYFSETQRNKGNFPGRFSGRQFSNSRSEMNVSTLELGDSALYLCASGGGVQETQYFGPGTRLLVL.

The genes are TRBV7-6 and TRBJ2-7; no clear D. CDR1 and CDR2 from the germline V gene are SGHVS and FNYEAQ. With 4 bases removed from V and 6 bases from J, the gap between germline ends came to 10 bases. The CDR3 totals 12 residues. The CDR3 region is CASSSLSREQYF. The CDR3 DNA reads as TGTGCCAGCAGCTCCCTGTCCCGCGAGCAGTACTTC.

This clonotype was detected only a few times. This chain connects TRBV6-6 to TRBJ2-5; the D gene is possibly TRBD2 (5 bases). Germline loops: CDR1 MNHNY, CDR2 SVGAGI (reference sequence). The V gene lost 4 bases and the J gene lost 5 bases, with 8 bases spanning the gap. The CDR3 totals 12 residues. The chain's CDR3 is CASSSTGETQYF. Here the CDR3 DNA reads TGTGCCAGCAGTTCCACGGGGGAGACCCAGTACTTC.

Many counts were recorded for this clonotype. CDR3 protein: CASSRRTSGRIDEQFF. Here the CDR3 DNA reads TGTGCCAGCAGTCGCCGGACTAGCGGGAGGATCGATGAGCAGTTCTTC. The chain carries TRBV6-2 or TRBV6-3 and TRBJ2-1, with TRBD2 matching 14 bases. The V gene's germline CDR1 is MNHEY and CDR2 SVGEGT. The junction had 8 bases not matched to a gene; V was cut back by 5 bases and J by 8 bases. The CDR3 runs 16 residues.

The CDR3 coding sequence is TGTGCCAGCAGCTTTTCATCTCGGCCTAGCGGGCTCTTAAGTATCGATGAGCAGTTCTTC. Encoded protein: CASSFSSRPSGLLSIDEQFF. The genes are TRBV7-6 and TRBJ2-1, with TRBD2 matching 8 bases. This CDR3 spans 20 amino acids. With 3 bases clipped from V and 8 bases from J, the junction kept 24 bases outside the gene matches. Per germline, CDR1 SGHVS and CDR2 FNYEAQ.

This clonotype was seen repeatedly, ten times or more. The chain links TRBV4-2 to TRBJ1-1; D may be TRBD1 (6 bases). This CDR3 comprises 12 residues. The germline V gene has CDR1 LGHNA and CDR2 YNFKEQ. The V end lost 8 bases, the J end lost 8 bases, and 15 bases lay between the germline ends. The CDR3 DNA follows: TGTGCCAGCGCCAAACAGGGTACCGAAGCTTTCTTT. Its translation: CASAKQGTEAFF.

This chain connects TRBV20-1 to TRBJ2-4, with 7 bases lining up with TRBD2. This CDR3 contains 14 residues. V lost 6 bases, J lost 2 bases, and 7 bases stayed unmatched. Germline CDR1 reads DFQATT; CDR2 reads SNEGSKA (reference sequence). CDR3 in amino acids: CSARLAGSKNIQYF. The DNA for the CDR3 is TGCAGTGCACGACTAGCAGGCTCCAAAAACATTCAGTACTTC.

In this sample, this clonotype turned up a few times. The rearrangement links TRBV15 to TRBJ2-3; TRBD1 aligns across 11 bases. CDR1 LNHNV and CDR2 YYDKDF come from the germline V gene (reference sequence). This CDR3 spans 15 amino acids. V dropped 3 bases and J dropped 4; count of bases not matched to a gene: 3. CDR3 residues: CATSSPGQGADTQYF. In DNA form, the CDR3 reads TGTGCCACCAGCAGCCCGGGACAGGGGGCAGATACGCAGTATTTT. The full variable domain, rest sourced from reference TRBV15 and TRBJ2-3, is DAMVIQNPRYQVTQFGKPVTLSCSQTLNHNVMYWYQQKSSQAPKLLFHYYDKDFNNEADTPDNFQSRRPNTSFCFLDIRSPGLGDTAMYLCATSSPGQGADTQYFGPGTRLTVL.

In its sample, this clonotype was seen a few times. The DNA of the CDR3 is TGCAGTGCTAGACACGCGGACGAGCAGTACTTC. This codes for CSARHADEQYF. The chain links TRBV20-1 to TRBJ2-7; D is uncertain. The germline V gene has CDR1 DFQATT and CDR2 SNEGSKA (reference sequence). The CDR3 runs to 11 residues. The V end was cut by 2 bases, the J end by 5 bases, with 7 bases between.

The genes are TRBV20-1 and TRBJ1-4; D unresolved. This CDR3 spans 15 amino acids. The germline V gene encodes CDR1 DFQATT and CDR2 SNEGSKA (reference sequence). Trimming left V 4 bases short and J 2 bases short, with 14 bases between. The CDR3 loop is CSATPGELTNEKLFF. CDR3 coding DNA: TGCAGTGCTACCCCAGGAGAATTGACTAATGAAAAACTGTTTTTT.

This clonotype has only a few counts. The rearrangement uses TRBV20-1 and TRBJ1-5, with D unclear. Germline CDR1 DFQATT, CDR2 SNEGSKA (reference sequence). CDR3 length: 15 residues. Trimming shortened V by 5 bases and J by 6 bases, and 20 bases separated the two germline ends. Here the CDR3 reads CSAPINRAFFQPQHF. The CDR3, as DNA: TGCAGTGCTCCCATCAACCGGGCCTTTTTTCAGCCCCAGCATTTT.

This rearrangement joins TRBV21-1 to TRBJ2-1. TRBV21-1 is labeled a pseudogene. The CDR3 is 16 residues long. The CDR3 nucleotides read TGTGCCAGCAGCGGTCTGACAACGAGCTCCTACAATGAGCAGTTCTTC. As protein: CASSGLTTSSYNEQFF.

This clonotype was counted only a few times. V usage is TRBV28 and J usage is TRBJ1-4; TRBD1 is a possible D gene (6 bases). Germline loops: CDR1 MDHEN, CDR2 SYDVKM. V lost 6 bases to trimming and J lost 7 bases, with 21 bases between them. The CDR3 spans 16 residues. CDR3 sequence reads: CASRIDRSRATEKLFF. CDR3 in DNA: TGTGCCAGCAGAATTGACAGGTCACGGGCCACTGAAAAACTGTTTTTT.

The CDR3 sequence is CASSVRGGSNTGELFF. CDR3 DNA sequence: TGTGCCAGTAGCGTAAGGGGCGGATCGAACACCGGGGAGCTGTTTTTT. This chain joins TRBV19 and TRBJ2-2, with a weak D call TRBD1 (5 bases). The CDR3 sequence is 16 residues long. Per germline, CDR1 LNHDA and CDR2 SQIVND (reference sequence). Trimming pared 6 bases from V and 0 bases from J, leaving 14 bases between. The whole variable domain, remainder taken from reference TRBV19 and TRBJ2-2, is DGGITQSPKYLFRKEGQNVTLSCEQNLNHDAMYWYRQDPGQGLRLIYYSQIVNDFQKGDIAEGYSVSREKKESFPLTVTSAQKNPTAFYLCASSVRGGSNTGELFFGEGSRLTVL.

This clonotype occurred a few times. This chain joins TRBV7-6 and TRBJ2-5, with D unclear. Between the trimmed V and J ends, which lost 4 bases and 7 bases, there was a span of 16 bases. Germline loops: CDR1 SGHVS, CDR2 FNYEAQ. The CDR3 consists of 14 residues. CDR3 sequence (DNA): TGTGCCAGCAGCTCTCGGACGGATAGATGGACCCAGTACTTC. It is translated as CASSSRTDRWTQYF.

In its sample, this clonotype was seen many times. The chain carries TRBV7-9 and TRBJ2-5; 11 bases are a match to TRBD1. The CDR3 has 16 residues. After removal of 5 bases from V and 5 bases from J, the junction contained 10 bases not matched to a gene. From germline, CDR1 is SEHNR and CDR2 FQNEAQ (reference sequence). CDR3: CASSTNSGQGVETQYF. CDR3 nucleotides: TGTGCCAGCAGCACCAACTCGGGACAGGGGGTCGAGACCCAGTACTTC. The whole variable domain, filled in from reference TRBV7-9 and TRBJ2-5, reads DTGVSQNPRHKITKRGQNVTFRCDPISEHNRLYWYRQTLGQGPEFLTYFQNEAQLEKSRLLSDRFSAERPKGSFSTLEIQRTEQGDSAMYLCASSTNSGQGVETQYFGPGTRLLVL.

This clonotype was counted between two and nine times. The V gene is TRBV2, the J gene TRBJ2-3; D not resolved. With 7 bases removed from V and 3 bases from J, the gap between germline ends came to 11 bases. Germline values: CDR1 SNHLY, CDR2 FYNNEI. The CDR3 has 13 amino acids. CDR3 amino acids: CASIFIKTDTQYF. Here the CDR3 DNA reads TGTGCCAGCATATTCATTAAGACAGATACGCAGTATTTT.

This sequence joins TRBV5-1 and TRBJ2-3, with TRBD2 identical over 9 bases. Germline assignment: CDR1 SGHRS and CDR2 YFSETQ. The CDR3 consists of 14 residues. V gave up 2 bases and J gave up 14 bases; unmatched junction bases: 12. CDR3 DNA sequence: TGCGCCAGCAGCTTAGGTCAGCCGGGACTAGCATTGTATTTT. Encoded protein: CASSLGQPGLALYF.

The V and J genes are TRBV3-1 and TRBJ1-2; D is perhaps TRBD1 (5 bases). CDR1 and CDR2 from the germline V gene are LGHDT and YNNKEL (reference sequence). The CDR3 consists of 14 residues. V lost 0 bases and J lost 4, with 9 bases in between. CDR3 sequence reads: CASSQDQDSYGYTF. The CDR3 DNA sequence: TGTGCCAGCAGCCAAGACCAAGACAGCTATGGCTACACCTTC.

This clonotype appeared a few times. The rearrangement joins TRBV7-3 to TRBJ2-1; no clear D gene. In germline, CDR1 is SGHTA, CDR2 FQGTGA. The ends were cut back, 1 base at V and 0 bases at J, with 4 bases in the middle. This CDR3 spans 14 amino acids. The CDR3 spells CASSLKPSYNEQFF. For the CDR3, the DNA is TGTGCCAGCAGCTTAAAGCCCTCCTACAATGAGCAGTTCTTC.

This clonotype was found a few times. The chain uses TRBV30 and TRBJ1-5, with 8 bases matching TRBD1. The CDR3 is 16 residues long. Germline lookup yields CDR1 GTSNPN and CDR2 SVGIG (reference sequence). Trimming removed 2 bases from V and 3 bases from J; junction bases left unmatched: 9. CDR3 amino acids: CAWSTRGQVFNQPQHF. The DNA for the CDR3 is TGTGCCTGGAGTACCAGGGGACAGGTATTCAATCAGCCCCAGCATTTT.

This clonotype showed up just a few times. The J gene is TRBJ1-5, the V gene TRBV5-1; 10 bases map to TRBD1. The J segment lost 3 bases and the V segment lost 0 bases, leaving 6 bases of the junction unmatched. This CDR3 has 17 residues. Germline V gene data show CDR1 as SGHRS and CDR2 as YFSETQ. Here the CDR3 DNA reads TGCGCCAGCAGCTTGGCGAGACAGGGGGCCGTCAATCAGCCCCAGCATTTT. It is translated as CASSLARQGAVNQPQHF.

This clonotype appeared many times. The chain carries TRBV6-6 and TRBJ1-6; no clear D. V lost 3 bases, J lost 6 bases, and 18 bases lay in between. This CDR3 has 17 residues. Germline CDR1 and CDR2: MNHNY and SVGAGI (reference sequence). For the CDR3, the DNA is TGTGCCAGCAGTTATCCCAGATCCTCCTCACCTAATTCACCCCTCCACTTT. Its translation: CASSYPRSSSPNSPLHF.

In this sample, this clonotype turned up a few times. The gene calls are TRBV18 and TRBJ2-7; perhaps TRBD2 as D (6 bases). Germline CDR1 is KGHSH and CDR2 is LQKENI. The CDR3 length is 12 residues. Here the CDR3 reads CPTAGLNHEQYF. The CDR3, as DNA: TGTCCTACCGCGGGGTTGAACCACGAGCAGTACTTC.

In its sample, this clonotype was seen a few times. An end of the junction does not agree with germline; a read error may underlie this. This chain links TRBV11-2 with TRBJ2-3; D possibly corresponds to TRBD1 (6 bases). The germline V gene encodes CDR1 SGHAT and CDR2 FQNNGV. There are 14 residues in the CDR3. In DNA, the CDR3 is TGTGCCACCAGCGGACAGCGCGGCACAGATACGCAGTATTTT. This sequence encodes CATSGQRGTDTQYF.